Detailed here is one TCR beta chain. The CDR3 spans 15 residues. Trimming removed 7 bases from V and 4 bases from J, with 17 bases in between. Germline CDR1 MDHEN, CDR2 SYDVKM. This specimen belongs to a study of blood T cell repertoires in COVID-19. The wider study: The United States, Italy and Spain provided the acute and convalescent COVID-19 samples. The cDNA or gDNA used as material had been derived from T cells, B-cell-depleted T cells, or PBMCs.

In the original analysis: Reference gene primer amplification yielded estimated nucleated cell counts. Data came from immunoSEQ multiplex PCR; TCRdb stores just in-frame clones and leaves some out. V and J calls and clone size are copied from that table; D and trimming were computed from the DNA. Here the sample spans about 120,000 clones, 65% to 90% being singletons. The chain carries TRBV28 and TRBJ2-1; tentative D call: TRBD2 (5 bases). This TCR was recovered from a man older than 75 with acute or convalescent COVID-19. Sample: peripheral blood. The CDR3 DNA reads TGTGCCAGCACACTCCCCGAGGGCAATTACAATGAGCAGTTCTTC. Translated: CASTLPEGNYNEQFF. Full variable domain (remainder filled in from reference TRBV28 and TRBJ2-1): DVKVTQSSRYLVKRTGEKVFLECVQDMDHENMFWYRQDPGLGLRLIYFSYDVKMKEKGDIPEGYSVSREKKERFSLILESASTNQTSMYLCASTLPEGNYNEQFFGPGTRLTVL.